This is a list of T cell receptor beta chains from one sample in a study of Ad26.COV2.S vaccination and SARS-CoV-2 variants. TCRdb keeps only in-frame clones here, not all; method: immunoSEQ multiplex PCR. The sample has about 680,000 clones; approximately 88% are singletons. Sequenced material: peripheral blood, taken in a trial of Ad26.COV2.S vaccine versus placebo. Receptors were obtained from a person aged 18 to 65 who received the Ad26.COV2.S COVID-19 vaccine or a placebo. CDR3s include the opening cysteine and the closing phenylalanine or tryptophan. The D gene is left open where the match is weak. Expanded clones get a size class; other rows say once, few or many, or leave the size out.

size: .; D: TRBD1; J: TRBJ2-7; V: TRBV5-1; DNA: TGCGCCAGCAGACCTCGACAGGGCCAATGGTACGAGCAGTACTTC; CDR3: CASRPRQGQWYEQYF
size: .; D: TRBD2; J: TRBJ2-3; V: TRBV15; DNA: TGTGCCACCAGCAGAGAGCGGGAGGACACAGATACGCAGTATTTT; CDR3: CATSREREDTDTQYF
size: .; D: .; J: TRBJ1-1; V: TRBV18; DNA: TGTGCCAGCTCTCGGAACTCCGGGACCCAGAACACTGAAGCTTTCTTT; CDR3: CASSRNSGTQNTEAFF
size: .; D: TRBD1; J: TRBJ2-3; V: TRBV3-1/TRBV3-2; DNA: TGTGCCAGCAGCCAATCCGGACAGGCCTGGGATACGCAGTATTTT; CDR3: CASSQSGQAWDTQYF
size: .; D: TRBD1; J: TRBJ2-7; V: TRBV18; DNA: TGTGCCAGCTCACTCCGGGACAGCACCTACGAGCAGTACTTC; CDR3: CASSLRDSTYEQYF
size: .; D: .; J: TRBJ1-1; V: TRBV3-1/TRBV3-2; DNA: TGTGCCAGCAGCCAGGCCAACACTGAAGCTTTCTTT; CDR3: CASSQANTEAFF
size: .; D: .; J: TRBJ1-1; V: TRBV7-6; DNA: TGTGCCAACTTCCGAATTAACAGGGAAAGTGACGGATACACTGAAGCTTTCTTT; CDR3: CANFRINRESDGYTEAFF
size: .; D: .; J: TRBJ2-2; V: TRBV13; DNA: TGTGCCAGCAGCTTAGGAGGTCACACCGGGGAGCTGTTTTTT; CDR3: CASSLGGHTGELFF
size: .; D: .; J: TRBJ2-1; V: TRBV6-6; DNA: TGTGCCAGCAGTCCACTGGGGTCGGGCGGGGCCTACAATGAGCAGTTCTTC; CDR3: CASSPLGSGGAYNEQFF
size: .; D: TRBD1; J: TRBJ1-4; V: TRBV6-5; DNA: TGTGCCAGCAGTTCGGCCGGGACAGGGACCGAAAAACTGTTTTTT; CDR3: CASSSAGTGTEKLFF
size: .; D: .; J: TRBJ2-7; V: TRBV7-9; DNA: TGTGCCAGCAGCTTAAACTTGGCCTGGTGGGAGCAGTACTTC; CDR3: CASSLNLAWWEQYF
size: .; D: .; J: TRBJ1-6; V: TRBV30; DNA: TGTGCCTGGAGGTGGGGAGGATCGCCCTATAATTCACCCCTCCACTTT; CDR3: CAWRWGGSPYNSPLHF
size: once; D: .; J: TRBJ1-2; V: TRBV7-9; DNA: TGTGCCAGCAGCCCACAGGGTTATGGCTACACCTTC; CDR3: CASSPQGYGYTF
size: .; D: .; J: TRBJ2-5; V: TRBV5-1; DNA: TGCGCCAGCAGCTGGGATCAGCGGAGGGCGGAGACCCAGTACTTC; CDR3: CASSWDQRRAETQYF
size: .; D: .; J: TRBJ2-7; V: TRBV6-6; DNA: TGTGCCAGCAGTTACTCAGGGGCCGCTTCCTACGAGCAGTACTTC; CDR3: CASSYSGAASYEQYF
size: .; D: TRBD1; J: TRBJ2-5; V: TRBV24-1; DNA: TGTGCCACCAGTGATTTTCAGACAGGGTGGCAAGAGACCCAGTACTTC; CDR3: CATSDFQTGWQETQYF
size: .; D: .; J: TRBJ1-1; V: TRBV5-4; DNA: TGTGCCAGCAGCTTGGGTAACGCTGAAGCTTTCTTT; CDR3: CASSLGNAEAFF
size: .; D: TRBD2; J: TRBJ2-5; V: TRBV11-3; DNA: TGTGCCAGCAGCCCCGGGACTAGCGCCACGCAAGAGACCCAGTACTTC; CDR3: CASSPGTSATQETQYF
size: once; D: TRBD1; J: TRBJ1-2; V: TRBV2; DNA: TGTGCCAGCAGCTCACCGGGACAGTCAATCTTCTATGGCTACACCTTC; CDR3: CASSSPGQSIFYGYTF
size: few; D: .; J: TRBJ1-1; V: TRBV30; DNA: TGTGCCTGGAGGCGGGAGAACACTGAAGCTTTCTTT; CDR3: CAWRRENTEAFF
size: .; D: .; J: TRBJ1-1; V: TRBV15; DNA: TGTGCCACCAGCAGAGATTTGGGGATGGACACTGAAGCTTTCTTT; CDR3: CATSRDLGMDTEAFF
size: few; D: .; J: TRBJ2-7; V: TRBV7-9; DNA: TGTGCCAGCAGCTCCCCCGACACCTACGAGCAGTACTTC; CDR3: CASSSPDTYEQYF
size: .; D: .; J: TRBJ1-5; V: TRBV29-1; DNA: TGCAGCGTTGCGTCAGCAAATCAGCCCCAGCATTTT; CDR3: CSVASANQPQHF
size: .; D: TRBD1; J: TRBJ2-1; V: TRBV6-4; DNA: TGTGCCAGCGGGACAGGCTCCTACAATGAGCAGTTCTTC; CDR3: CASGTGSYNEQFF
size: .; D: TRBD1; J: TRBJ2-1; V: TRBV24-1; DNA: TGTGCCACAAGTGATCCCAGGACAGGGGACAGGGAGGAGCAGTTCTTC; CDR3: CATSDPRTGDREEQFF
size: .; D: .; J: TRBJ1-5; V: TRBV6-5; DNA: TGTGCCAAGCCCTCCCGGGCAAATCAGCCCCAGCATTTT; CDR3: CAKPSRANQPQHF
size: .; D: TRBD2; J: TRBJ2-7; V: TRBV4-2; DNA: TGTGCCAGCAGGGTAGCGGGAGCCCCCTACGAGCAGTACTTC; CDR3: CASRVAGAPYEQYF
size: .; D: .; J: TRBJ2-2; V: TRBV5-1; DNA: TGCGCCAGCAGCTCACTAGGACGGGAGAACACCGGGGAGCTGTTTTTT; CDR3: CASSSLGRENTGELFF
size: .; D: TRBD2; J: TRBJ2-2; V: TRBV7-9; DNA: TGTGCCAGCAGCTTAAGCGGGAGAAGCGGGGGGGAGCTGTTTTTT; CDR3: CASSLSGRSGGELFF
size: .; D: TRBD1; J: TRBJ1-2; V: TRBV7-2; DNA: TGTGCCAGCAGCCCAATGACAGGGATTAACTATGGCTACACCTTC; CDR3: CASSPMTGINYGYTF
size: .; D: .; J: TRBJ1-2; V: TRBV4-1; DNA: TGCGCCAGCAGCCAAGGGGACGGCTATGGCTACACCTTC; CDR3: CASSQGDGYGYTF
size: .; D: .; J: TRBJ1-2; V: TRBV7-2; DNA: TGTGCCAGCAGCTTTCAGTCCGGGACGGTGTTCTATGGCTACACCTTC; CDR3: CASSFQSGTVFYGYTF
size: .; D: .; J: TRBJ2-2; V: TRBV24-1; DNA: TGTGCCACCGGGGGGGCCAGTACCGGGGAGCTGTTTTTT; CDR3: CATGGASTGELFF
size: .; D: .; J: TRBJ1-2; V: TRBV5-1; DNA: TGCGCCAGCAGCCCTGACGGGGACTATGGCTACACCTTC; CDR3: CASSPDGDYGYTF
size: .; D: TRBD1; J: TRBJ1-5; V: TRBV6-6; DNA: TGTGCCAGCAGTTACGGGACAGGCGCCAATCAGCCCCAGCATTTT; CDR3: CASSYGTGANQPQHF
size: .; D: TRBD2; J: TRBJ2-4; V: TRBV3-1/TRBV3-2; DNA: TGTGCCAGCAGCCAAGACGCCAGCGGGGGGGGAAACATTCAGTACTTC; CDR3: CASSQDASGGGNIQYF
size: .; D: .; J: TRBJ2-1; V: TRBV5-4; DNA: TGTGCCAGCAGCTTGGAAGTGACTTGGGGGGAGAATGAGCAGTTCTTC; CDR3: CASSLEVTWGENEQFF
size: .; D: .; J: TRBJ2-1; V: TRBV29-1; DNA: TGCAGCGTTGCTGAGGACAACTACAATGAGCAGTTCTTC; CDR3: CSVAEDNYNEQFF
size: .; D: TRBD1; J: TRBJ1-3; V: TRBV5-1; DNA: TGCGCCAGCAGCCCAGGACAGGGGGCTATCACCATATATTTT; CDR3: CASSPGQGAITIYF
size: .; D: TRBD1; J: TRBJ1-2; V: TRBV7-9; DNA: TGTGCCAGCAGCTTACCCTCCTCGGACAGGGTCAACTATGGCTACACCTTC; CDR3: CASSLPSSDRVNYGYTF
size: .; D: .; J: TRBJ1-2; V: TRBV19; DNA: TGTGCCAGCAAAGCCCGACAGGATGTCTATGGCTACACCTTC; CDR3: CASKARQDVYGYTF
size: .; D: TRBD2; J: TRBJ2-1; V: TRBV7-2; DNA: TGTGCCAGCAGCTCAAGAGCGGGAGGGCTCAATGAGCAGTTCTTC; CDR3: CASSSRAGGLNEQFF
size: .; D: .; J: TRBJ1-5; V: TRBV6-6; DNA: TGTGCCAGCAGTTACTCGTCGCAGGGCAATCAGCCCCAGCATTTT; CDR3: CASSYSSQGNQPQHF
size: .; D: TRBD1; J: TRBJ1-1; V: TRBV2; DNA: TGTGCCAGCAGCCTCGGGACAGGGACGGTAACTGAAGCTTTCTTT; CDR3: CASSLGTGTVTEAFF
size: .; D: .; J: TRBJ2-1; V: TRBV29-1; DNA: TGCAGCGTTGGGTTCGCGGCCCTCGGTGGGTACAATGAGCAGTTCTTC; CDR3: CSVGFAALGGYNEQFF
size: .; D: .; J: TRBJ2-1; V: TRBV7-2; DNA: TGTGCCAGCAGCGAGTCAGGGGCGAACCGGGAGCAGTTCTTC; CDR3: CASSESGANREQFF